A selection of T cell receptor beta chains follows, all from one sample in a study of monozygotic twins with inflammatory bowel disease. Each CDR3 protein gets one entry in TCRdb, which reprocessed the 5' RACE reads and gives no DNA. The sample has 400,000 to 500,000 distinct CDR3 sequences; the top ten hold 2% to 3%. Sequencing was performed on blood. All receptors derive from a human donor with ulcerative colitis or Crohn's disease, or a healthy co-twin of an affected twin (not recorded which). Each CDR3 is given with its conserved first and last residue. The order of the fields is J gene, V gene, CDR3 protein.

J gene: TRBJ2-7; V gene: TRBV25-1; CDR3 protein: CASRRGLNEQYF
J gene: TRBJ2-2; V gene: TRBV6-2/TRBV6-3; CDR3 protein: CASSYPTSGENTGELFF
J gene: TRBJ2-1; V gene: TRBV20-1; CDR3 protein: CSARHELAGQYDEQFF
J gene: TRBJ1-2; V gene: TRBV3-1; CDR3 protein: CASSQVAQRRYGYTF
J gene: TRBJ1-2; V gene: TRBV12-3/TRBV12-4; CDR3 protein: CASTHGRRITGYTF
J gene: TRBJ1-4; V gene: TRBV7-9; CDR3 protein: CASSPSLGEKLFF
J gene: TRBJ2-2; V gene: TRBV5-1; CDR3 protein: CASSLGGRREELFF
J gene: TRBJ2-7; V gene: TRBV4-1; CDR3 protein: CASSQERGGVYEQYF
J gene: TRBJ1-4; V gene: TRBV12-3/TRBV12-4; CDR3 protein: CASSPGTGEGEKLFF
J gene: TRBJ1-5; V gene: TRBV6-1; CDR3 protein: CASSGGYSNQPQHF
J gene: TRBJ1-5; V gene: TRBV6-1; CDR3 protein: CASMDRVNQPQHF
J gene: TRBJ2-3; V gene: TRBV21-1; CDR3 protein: CASSKQSAVDTDTQYF
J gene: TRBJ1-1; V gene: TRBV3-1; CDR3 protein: CASSQYRGSEAFF